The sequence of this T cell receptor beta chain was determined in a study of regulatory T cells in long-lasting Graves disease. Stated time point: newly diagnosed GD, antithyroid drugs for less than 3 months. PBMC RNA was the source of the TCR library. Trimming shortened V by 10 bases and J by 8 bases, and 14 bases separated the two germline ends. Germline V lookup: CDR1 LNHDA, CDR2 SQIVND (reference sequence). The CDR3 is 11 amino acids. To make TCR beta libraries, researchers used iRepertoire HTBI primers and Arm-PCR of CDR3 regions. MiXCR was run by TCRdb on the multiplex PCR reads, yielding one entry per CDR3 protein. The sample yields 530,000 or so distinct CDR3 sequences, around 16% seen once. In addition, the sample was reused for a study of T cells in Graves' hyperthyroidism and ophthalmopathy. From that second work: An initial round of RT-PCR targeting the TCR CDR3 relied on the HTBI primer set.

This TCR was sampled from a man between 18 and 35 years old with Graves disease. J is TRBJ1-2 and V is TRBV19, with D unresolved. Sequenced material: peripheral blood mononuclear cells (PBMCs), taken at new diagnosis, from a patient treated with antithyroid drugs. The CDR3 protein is CATTVGSGYTF. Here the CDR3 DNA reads TGTGCCACTACCGTTGGGTCCGGCTACACCTTC.